Each of the 11 T cell receptor beta chains below was sequenced from the same sample in a study of T-cell reconstitution after alpha-beta-depleted transplantation in children. Unique molecular identifiers were used in preparing the TCRbeta library. TCRdb analysed the PCR reads with MiXCR anew, one entry per CDR3 protein. Of about 610,000 distinct CDR3 sequences in the sample, over 9.5% were seen once. The input for sequencing was PBMCs from the stem cell graft donor, taken from the stem cell graft. The receptors stem from a human donor who donated a stem cell graft to a child with acute myeloid leukemia.

The chain links TRBV18 to TRBJ2-1; no clear D. Looked up from germline, CDR1 is KGHSH and CDR2 is LQKENI. The ends were cut back, 2 bases at V and 5 bases at J, with 7 bases in the middle. The CDR3 runs to 13 residues. CDR3 loop: CASSPSKDNEQFF. In nucleotides, the CDR3 is TGTGCCAGCTCACCATCAAAGGACAATGAGCAGTTCTTC.

This clonotype was seen repeatedly, ten times or more. J is TRBJ2-7 and V is TRBV11-2, with D uncertain. Germline CDR1 SGHAT, CDR2 FQNNGV. The CDR3 loop spans 18 amino acids. V was shortened by 5 bases and J by 6 bases, with 29 bases between the two germline ends. The CDR3 loop is CASSPRLNRLIQSGEQYF. The CDR3 DNA reads as TGTGCCAGCAGCCCCCGACTTAACCGGCTTATCCAATCGGGCGAGCAGTACTTC. Combining the CDR3 with reference TRBV11-2 and TRBJ2-7 gives the whole variable domain EAGVAQSPRYKIIEKRQSVAFWCNPISGHATLYWYQQILGQGPKLLIQFQNNGVVDDSQLPKDRFSAERLKGVDSTLKIQPAKLEDSAVYLCASSPRLNRLIQSGEQYFGPGTRLTVT.

In its sample, this clonotype was seen a few times. The chain is built from TRBV6-5 and TRBJ1-2; D is uncertain. V lost 2 bases and J 2 bases, leaving 12 bases between the germline ends. There are 15 residues in the CDR3. CDR1 is MNHEY and CDR2 is SVGAGI in the germline V gene. The CDR3 sequence is CASSYQATGNYGYTF. The DNA for the CDR3 is TGTGCCAGCAGTTACCAAGCCACGGGGAACTATGGCTACACCTTC.

The chain links TRBV11-2 to TRBJ1-3; D is unclear. The germline V and J ends were trimmed by 5 bases and 4 bases, with 12 bases remaining between them. This CDR3 contains 14 residues. Germline CDR1 SGHAT, CDR2 FQNNGV. The CDR3 nucleotides read TGTGCCAGCAGCACGAACTCGGGGGGAAACACCATATATTTT. Protein product: CASSTNSGGNTIYF.

This clonotype was recorded a few times. V gene TRBV15 combines with J gene TRBJ2-5; D may correspond to TRBD1 or TRBD2 (5 bases each). CDR1 and CDR2 from the germline V gene are LNHNV and YYDKDF (reference sequence). V was clipped by 3 bases and J by 7 bases, with 24 bases between them. The CDR3 runs 17 residues. This CDR3 is CATSRGFPGRTLGTQYF. The CDR3 region has the DNA TGTGCCACCAGCAGGGGCTTTCCGGGACGGACTTTGGGGACCCAGTACTTC.

The rearrangement joins TRBV7-2 to TRBJ1-2; a weak D match, TRBD1 (5 bases). The CDR3 consists of 14 residues. In germline, CDR1 is SGHTA, CDR2 FQGNSA. V shed 5 bases and J shed 4 bases, with 14 bases lying between them. In DNA, the CDR3 is TGTGCCAGCAGCCCGGACACCTTTGGCTATGGCTACACCTTC. It specifies CASSPDTFGYGYTF.

There are a few counts of this clonotype. The rearrangement uses TRBV7-9 and TRBJ2-1; the D is unclear. With 1 base removed from V and 9 bases from J, the gap between germline ends came to 13 bases. The V gene's germline CDR1 is SEHNR and CDR2 FQNEAQ (reference sequence). The CDR3 covers 14 residues. The CDR3 reads CASSLGDVGGEQFF. CDR3 sequence (DNA): TGTGCCAGCAGCTTAGGAGACGTCGGCGGTGAGCAGTTCTTC.

This chain uses TRBV30 with TRBJ2-5; D is unresolved. Germline CDR1 and CDR2: GTSNPN and SVGIG (reference sequence). Trimming stripped 2 bases from V and 4 bases from J, with 23 bases between. The CDR3 contains 17 residues. As DNA, the CDR3 is TGTGCCTGGAGTCAAAAATCCCCCGGCACGGTACGAGAGACCCAGTACTTC. Protein: CAWSQKSPGTVRETQYF.

This clonotype was recorded at least ten times. This chain links TRBV20-1 with TRBJ2-3, with D possibly TRBD2 on 5 matching bases. Germline lookup yields CDR1 DFQATT and CDR2 SNEGSKA (reference sequence). This CDR3 has 15 amino acids. Trimming took 4 bases from V and 5 from J, leaving 19 bases between them. Here the CDR3 DNA reads TGCAGTGCTACCGGGTTTCCGGGGTCGGGAGATACGCAGTATTTT. Translation gives CSATGFPGSGDTQYF.

The chain links TRBV5-6 to TRBJ2-1, with 14 positions matching TRBD2. There are 18 residues in the CDR3. CDR1 and CDR2 from the germline V gene are SGHDT and YYEEEE. V shed 0 bases, J shed 4 bases, and the junction held 6 bases outside the gene matches. In DNA, the CDR3 is TGTGCCAGCAGCTTGGGACTAGCGGGAGGGCCCACTTACAATGAGCAGTTCTTC. Residues: CASSLGLAGGPTYNEQFF. The variable domain in full, completed from reference TRBV5-6 and TRBJ2-1, reads DAGVTQSPTHLIKTRGQQVTLRCSPKSGHDTVSWYQQALGQGPQFIFQYYEEEERQRGNFPDRFSGHQFPNYSSELNVNALLLGDSALYLCASSLGLAGGPTYNEQFFGPGTRLTVL.

This clonotype was picked up a small number of times. The chain employs TRBV29-1 and TRBJ2-1; 14 nucleotides align to TRBD2. CDR3 length equals 19 residues. Germline CDR1 reads SQVTM; CDR2 reads ANQGSEA. Unmatched junction bases numbered 18, after V lost 7 bases and J lost 4 bases. As DNA, the CDR3 is TGCAGCGCTGGGGACGGTGGACTAGCGGGAGGCGTTTCGTACAATGAGCAGTTCTTC. It encodes CSAGDGGLAGGVSYNEQFF.